The present TCR beta chain was sequenced within a study of blood T cell repertoires in COVID-19. Study-wide background: Samples taken during acute and convalescent COVID-19 were collected in the United States, Italy and Spain.

Source study methods: The assay estimated nucleated cells by amplifying reference gene primers. Generated by immunoSEQ multiplex PCR, the TCRdb table keeps only in-frame clones and is missing some. V and J calls and clone size are as listed in that table; D and trimming were resolved from the DNA. The sample includes 200,000 to 300,000 clones, about 82% seen only once; the top ten take more than 6%. V lost 6 bases, J lost 8 bases, and 10 bases stayed unmatched. Germline loops: CDR1 LGHDT, CDR2 YNNKEL (reference sequence). CDR3 size: 14 residues. The chain uses TRBV3-1 (or the pseudogene TRBV3-2) and TRBJ2-1; 7 bases fit TRBD2. The sequenced sample was peripheral blood. The TCR was taken from a woman aged 55-70 years with active or convalescent COVID-19. The DNA for the CDR3 is TGTGCCAGCAGTGGCGGGAGTGATGCGGATGAGCAGTTCTTC. Amino acid sequence: CASSGGSDADEQFF.